Below are 5 T cell receptor beta chains sequenced from a single sample in a study of cytomegalovirus exposure and HLA in healthy donors. This PCR relied on a set of 60 Vbeta primers and 13 Jbeta primers. Method: immunoSEQ multiplex PCR; TCRdb's copy keeps in-frame clones and lacks some. The profile shows over 200,000 clones, approximately 80% of them singletons. The source material was PBMCs. All receptors come from a woman aged 40 to 49 in good health and CMV-seronegative.

This chain uses TRBV5-1 with TRBJ2-2; a possible D gene is TRBD2 (6 bases). Germline CDR1 is SGHRS and CDR2 is YFSETQ. Trimming shortened V by 0 bases and J by 1 base, and 7 bases separated the two germline ends. There are 15 residues in the CDR3. CDR3 sequence: CASSLDGGNTGELFF. DNA for the CDR3: TGCGCCAGCAGCTTGGACGGGGGGAACACCGGGGAGCTGTTTTTT.

V usage is TRBV27 and J usage is TRBJ2-3; the D is unclear. The germline V and J ends were trimmed by 3 bases and 4 bases, with 14 bases remaining between them. Germline V gene sequence: CDR1 MNHEY, CDR2 SMNVEV (reference sequence). This CDR3 region has 15 residues. CDR3 sequence reads: CASSFSIFYADTQYF. CDR3 in DNA: TGTGCCAGCAGTTTTTCCATTTTCTACGCAGATACGCAGTATTTT.

The chain is built from TRBV6-5 and TRBJ2-5, with a weak D call TRBD2 (5 bases). CDR3 length: 14 amino acids. Between the trimmed V and J ends, which lost 7 bases and 5 bases, there was a span of 17 bases. Germline V gene sequence: CDR1 MNHEY, CDR2 SVGAGI. The CDR3 DNA reads as TGTGCCAGCACTCCACTGGGGAGCGCGGAGACCCAGTACTTC. It yields the protein CASTPLGSAETQYF.

V is TRBV5-1 and J is TRBJ2-7, with 11 bases identical to TRBD2. The germline V gene has CDR1 SGHRS and CDR2 YFSETQ. The CDR3 is 15 amino acids. V was pared by 4 bases and J by 6 bases, with 9 bases of the junction left unmatched. The CDR3 DNA reads as TGCGCCAGCAGCATAACTAGCGGGGGATCCCTCGAGCAGTACTTC. Translation gives CASSITSGGSLEQYF.

CDR3 in amino acids: CASSPTGKEGEKLFF. CDR3 nucleotides: TGTGCCAGCAGCCCTACGGGAAAGGAGGGAGAAAAACTGTTTTTT. This chain joins TRBV7-3 and TRBJ1-4; D gene ambiguous. Germline CDR1 is SGHTA and CDR2 is FQGTGA. Trimming shortened V by 5 bases and J by 8 bases, and 18 bases separated the two germline ends. This CDR3 has 15 amino acids.